This TCR beta chain was sequenced during a study of blood T cell repertoires in COVID-19. Profiling relied on immunoSEQ multiplex PCR, and the TCRdb table lists in-frame clones only, not all of them. The sample carries fewer than 500,000 clones, roughly 77% recorded once. The TCR sequence derives from a human donor with acute or convalescent COVID-19. The donor label of this sample is uncertain. The sample consisted of peripheral blood.

CDR3 loop: CASSSRVLTSYEQYF. CDR3 in DNA: TGTGCCAGCAGCTCCCGGGTTCTTACCTCCTACGAGCAGTACTTC. The J gene is TRBJ2-7, the V gene TRBV11-2; no reliable D call. This CDR3 comprises 15 residues. V gave up 4 bases and J gave up 0 bases, with 13 bases separating them. Germline V gene sequence: CDR1 SGHAT, CDR2 FQNNGV. Combining the CDR3 with reference TRBV11-2 and TRBJ2-7 gives the whole variable domain EAGVAQSPRYKIIEKRQSVAFWCNPISGHATLYWYQQILGQGPKLLIQFQNNGVVDDSQLPKDRFSAERLKGVDSTLKIQPAKLEDSAVYLCASSSRVLTSYEQYFGPGTRLTVT.